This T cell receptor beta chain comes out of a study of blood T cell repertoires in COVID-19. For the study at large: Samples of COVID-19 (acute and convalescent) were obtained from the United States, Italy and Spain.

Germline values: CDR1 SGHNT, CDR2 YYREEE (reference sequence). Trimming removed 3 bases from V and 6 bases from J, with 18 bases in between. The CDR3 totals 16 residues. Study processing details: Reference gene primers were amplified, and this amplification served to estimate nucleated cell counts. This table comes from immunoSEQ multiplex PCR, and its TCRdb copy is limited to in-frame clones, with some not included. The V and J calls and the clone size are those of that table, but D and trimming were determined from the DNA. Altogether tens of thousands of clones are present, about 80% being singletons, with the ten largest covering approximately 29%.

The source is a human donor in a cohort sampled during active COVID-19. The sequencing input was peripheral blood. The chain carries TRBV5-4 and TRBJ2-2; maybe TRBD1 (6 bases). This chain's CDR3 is CASSSLQGLGAGELFF. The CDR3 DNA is TGTGCCAGCAGCTCCCTACAGGGATTAGGTGCCGGGGAGCTGTTTTTT.